These T cell receptor beta chains were read from a single sample in a study of CXCR4 blockade with PD-1 therapy in pancreatic cancer. Produced via immunoSEQ multiplex PCR; TCRdb's table is partial and in-frame only. This sample yields under 5,500 clones, of which approximately 58% are seen a single time; 6.5% to 8% belongs to the top ten. Material for sequencing was tumor tissue. These receptors all come from a human donor with pancreatic ductal adenocarcinoma. CDR3s leave out the opening cysteine and the closing phenylalanine or tryptophan.

J gene	V gene	CDR3 protein
TRBJ2-2	TRBV19	ASSYGNTGELF
TRBJ2-5	TRBV12-5	ASALQETQY
TRBJ2-1	TRBV11-3	ASSTGTALYNEQF
TRBJ2-5	TRBV30	ASRDRDSQETQY
TRBJ1-2	TRBV28	ASSLGRADGYT
TRBJ1-3	TRBV19	ASSKGWANSGNTIY
TRBJ2-3	TRBV30	AWSAGGRADTQY
TRBJ1-2	TRBV18	ASSPGLTYGYT
TRBJ1-5	TRBV19	ASSTVSNQPQH
TRBJ2-1	TRBV18	ASSSGTSQKYGEQF
TRBJ2-2	TRBV2	ASSLARTVNTGELF
TRBJ1-5	TRBV28	ASETAGHSNQPQH
TRBJ1-1	TRBV29-1	SVAEGNTEAF
TRBJ1-2	TRBV28	ASTPLQGASIYGYT
TRBJ1-1	TRBV28	ASSLVGTTEAF
TRBJ2-1	TRBV19	ASRMTSGYNEQF
TRBJ2-2	TRBV9	ASSISGVGTGELF